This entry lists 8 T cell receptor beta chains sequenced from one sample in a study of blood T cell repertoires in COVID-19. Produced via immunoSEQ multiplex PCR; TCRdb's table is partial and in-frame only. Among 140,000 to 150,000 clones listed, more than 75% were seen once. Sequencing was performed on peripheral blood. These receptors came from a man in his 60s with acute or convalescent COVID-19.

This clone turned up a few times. The CDR3 spells CASSVAGVRDEQYF. The DNA for the CDR3 is TGTGCCAGCAGTGTTGCAGGGGTTCGAGACGAGCAGTACTTC. This sequence joins TRBV2 and TRBJ2-7; TRBD1 is a possible D gene (6 bases). The ends were cut back, 4 bases at V and 5 bases at J, with 15 bases in the middle. The germline gives CDR1 SNHLY, CDR2 FYNNEI. The CDR3 spans 14 residues.

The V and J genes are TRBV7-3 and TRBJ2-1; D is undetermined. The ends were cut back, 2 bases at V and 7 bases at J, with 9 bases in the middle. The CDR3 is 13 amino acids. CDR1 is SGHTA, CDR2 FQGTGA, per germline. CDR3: CASSLAPSNEQFF. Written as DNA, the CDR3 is TGTGCCAGCAGCTTAGCGCCGAGTAATGAGCAGTTCTTC.

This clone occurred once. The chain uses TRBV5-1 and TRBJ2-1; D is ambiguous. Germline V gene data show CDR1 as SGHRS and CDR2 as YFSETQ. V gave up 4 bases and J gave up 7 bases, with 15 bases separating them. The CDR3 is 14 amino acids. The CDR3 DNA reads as TGCGCCAGCAGCAGGTGGGCCGGTACGAATGAGCAGTTCTTC. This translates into CASSRWAGTNEQFF.

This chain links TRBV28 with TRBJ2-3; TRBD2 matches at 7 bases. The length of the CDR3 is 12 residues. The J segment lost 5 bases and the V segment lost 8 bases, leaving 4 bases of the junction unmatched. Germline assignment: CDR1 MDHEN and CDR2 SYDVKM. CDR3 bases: TGTGCCAGCGTGACGGGAGGAGATACGCAGTATTTT. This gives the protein CASVTGGDTQYF.

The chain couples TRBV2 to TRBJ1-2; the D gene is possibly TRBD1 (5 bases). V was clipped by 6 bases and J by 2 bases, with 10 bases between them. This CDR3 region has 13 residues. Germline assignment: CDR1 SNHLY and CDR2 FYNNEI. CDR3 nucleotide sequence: TGTGCCAGCAGGCTTCAGGGAAACTATGGCTACACCTTC. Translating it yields CASRLQGNYGYTF.

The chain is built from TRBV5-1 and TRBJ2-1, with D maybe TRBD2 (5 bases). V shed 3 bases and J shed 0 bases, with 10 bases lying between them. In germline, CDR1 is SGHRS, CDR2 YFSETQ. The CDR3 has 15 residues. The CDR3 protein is CASSSITSSYNEQFF. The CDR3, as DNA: TGCGCCAGCAGCTCCATTACTAGCTCCTACAATGAGCAGTTCTTC.

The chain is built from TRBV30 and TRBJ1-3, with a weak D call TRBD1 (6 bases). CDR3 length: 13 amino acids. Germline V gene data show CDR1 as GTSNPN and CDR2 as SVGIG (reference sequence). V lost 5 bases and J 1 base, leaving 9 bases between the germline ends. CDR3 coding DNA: TGTGCCTGGGTTACAGGGTCTGGAAACACCATATATTTT. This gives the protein CAWVTGSGNTIYF.

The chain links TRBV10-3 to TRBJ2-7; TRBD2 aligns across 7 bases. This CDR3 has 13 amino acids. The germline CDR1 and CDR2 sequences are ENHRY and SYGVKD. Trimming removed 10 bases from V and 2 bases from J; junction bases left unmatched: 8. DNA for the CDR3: TGTGCCACCGCCGGGACTACAACCTACGAGCAGTACTTC. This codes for CATAGTTTYEQYF.